The 2 T cell receptor beta chains below all came from one sample that was sequenced in a study of cytomegalovirus exposure and HLA in healthy donors. The PCR had 60 Vbeta and 13 Jbeta primers. Repertoires were generated with immunoSEQ multiplex PCR, while TCRdb's copy carries only in-frame clones and drops some. The repertoire holds some 51,000 clones, with 55% to 75% as singletons. Sequences were obtained from PBMCs. The receptors stem from a middle-aged man in good health and CMV-seropositive.

V usage is TRBV2 and J usage is TRBJ2-7; D is ambiguous. Germline assignment: CDR1 SNHLY and CDR2 FYNNEI. This CDR3 contains 13 residues. The V and J ends lost 8 bases and 6 bases respectively, with 17 bases between them. CDR3 loop: CASSMSMSSEQYF. The CDR3 nucleotides read TGTGCCAGCTCAATGAGTATGAGCTCCGAGCAGTACTTC.

The chain carries TRBV18 and TRBJ1-1; 12 bases fit TRBD1. Germline loops: CDR1 KGHSH, CDR2 LQKENI. J lost 4 bases, V lost 3 bases, and 6 bases had no gene match. The CDR3 has 16 amino acids. The CDR3 region is CASSPNRDRGLTEAFF. The CDR3 DNA reads as TGTGCCAGCTCACCCAACCGGGACAGGGGGCTCACTGAAGCTTTCTTT.